Listed below are T cell receptor beta chains from one sample, sequenced in a study of cytomegalovirus exposure and HLA in healthy donors. Assay used: immunoSEQ multiplex PCR; TCRdb lists only in-frame clones, some missing. This table has 130,000 to 150,000 clones, about four fifths appearing once. Sequencing was done on a sample of PBMCs. Receptors originate from a man aged 40-49 years in good health and CMV-seropositive. The CDR3 runs from the conserved cysteine through the conserved F or W. D genes are given only for firm matches. Clone sizes are given selectively: once, few, many, or a class where the clone is expanded.

CDR3 protein,CDR3 DNA,J gene,D gene,clone size,V gene
CASRLAGPYNEQFF,TGTGCCAGCAGGCTAGCGGGCCCATACAATGAGCAGTTCTTC,TRBJ2-1,TRBD2,NA,TRBV6-5
CSTETSGNEQFF,TGTTCCACCGAGACATCTGGGAATGAGCAGTTCTTC,TRBJ2-1,NA,NA,TRBV7-9
CASSMGGSLGGELFF,TGTGCCAGCAGCATGGGAGGGTCTTTGGGTGGGGAGCTGTTTTTT,TRBJ2-2,TRBD2,NA,TRBV27
CAWSVDRVRSGANVLTF,TGTGCCTGGAGTGTAGACAGGGTCAGATCTGGGGCCAACGTCCTGACTTTC,TRBJ2-6,TRBD1,NA,TRBV30
CASSLDRGLHYGYTF,TGCGCCAGCAGCTTGGACAGGGGGCTTCACTATGGCTACACCTTC,TRBJ1-2,TRBD1,NA,TRBV5-1
CASSPLTGEETQYF,TGCGCCAGCAGCCCTTTAACAGGGGAAGAGACCCAGTACTTC,TRBJ2-5,TRBD1,NA,TRBV5-1
CASRRTGNTGELFF,TGTGCCAGCAGGCGTACAGGGAACACCGGGGAGCTGTTTTTT,TRBJ2-2,NA,NA,TRBV2
CASSSKGVKQSPLHF,TGTGCCAGCAGCTCCAAAGGGGTGAAACAGTCACCCCTCCACTTT,TRBJ1-6,NA,NA,TRBV5-6
CASSVAGWGTENQYQETQYF,TGTGCCAGCAGCGTAGCTGGGTGGGGGACAGAAAATCAATACCAAGAGACCCAGTACTTC,TRBJ2-5,TRBD1,NA,TRBV9
CASSMTGASYNEQFF,TGTGCCAGTAGTATGACAGGAGCCTCCTACAATGAGCAGTTCTTC,TRBJ2-1,NA,medium-sized,TRBV19
CATSRDEQGADEQFF,TGTGCCACCAGCAGAGATGAACAGGGGGCTGATGAGCAGTTCTTC,TRBJ2-1,TRBD1,NA,TRBV15
CASSTRRKTSGGVITQETQYF,TGTGCCAGCAGCACCCGACGGAAGACTAGCGGGGGCGTCATAACACAAGAGACCCAGTACTTC,TRBJ2-5,TRBD2,NA,TRBV7-8
CASSQVYPSRYGYTF,TGCGCCAGCAGCCAAGTTTATCCCTCGCGATATGGCTACACCTTC,TRBJ1-2,NA,NA,TRBV4-3
CASGAGGPSSSETQYF,TGCGCCAGTGGAGCGGGGGGCCCATCATCATCAGAGACCCAGTACTTC,TRBJ2-5,TRBD2,NA,TRBV5-1
CASSRLRQGAYEQYF,TGTGCCAGCAGTCGTTTGAGACAGGGGGCATACGAGCAGTACTTC,TRBJ2-7,TRBD1,NA,TRBV6-5
CASGGLAGGGETQYF,TGTGCCAGCGGGGGACTAGCGGGAGGCGGAGAGACCCAGTACTTC,TRBJ2-5,TRBD2,NA,TRBV2
CAISVKGFLGIIYEQYF,TGTGCCATCAGTGTTAAGGGGTTCCTCGGAATCATCTACGAGCAGTACTTC,TRBJ2-7,NA,few,TRBV10-3
CASSVGHWQYF,TGTGCCAGCAGTGTAGGACATTGGCAGTACTTC,TRBJ2-7,NA,NA,TRBV25-1
CASSTNSQGNYGYTF,TGTGCCAGTAGTACGAACTCTCAGGGTAACTATGGCTACACCTTC,TRBJ1-2,NA,NA,TRBV19
CASSYSGGRANEQFF,TGTGCCAGCAGTTACTCGGGCGGGAGGGCCAATGAGCAGTTCTTC,TRBJ2-1,TRBD2,once,TRBV6-6
CASSNQAGESSSLSYEQYF,TGTGCCAGCAGCAACCAAGCGGGAGAATCCTCATCCCTCTCCTACGAGCAGTACTTC,TRBJ2-7,TRBD2,NA,TRBV9
CASTRTGTAHEQYF,TGTGCCAGCACCCGGACCGGGACAGCTCACGAGCAGTACTTC,TRBJ2-7,TRBD1,NA,TRBV6-5
CASSWTSGRPDTQYF,TGCGCCAGCAGCTGGACTAGCGGGAGACCAGATACGCAGTATTTT,TRBJ2-3,TRBD2,NA,TRBV5-1